These T cell receptor beta chains were read from a single sample in a study of OX40 agonist ivuxolimab in advanced cancers. TCRdb keeps only in-frame clones here, not all; method: immunoSEQ multiplex PCR. The table has about 68,000 clones, approximately 89% seen once. The sequencing here drew on CD4+ or CD8+ T cells sorted from blood, taken in a trial of the OX40 agonist ivuxolimab. These receptors were taken from an adult with an advanced solid tumor such as melanoma, head and neck, liver or kidney cancer. Both conserved end residues are part of each CDR3. The D gene is left open where the match is weak. Not every row has a clone size; where given, it reads once, few, many or a size class.

d_call	j_call	clone_size	cdr3_length	v_call	cdr3_aa
.	TRBJ2-6	.	17	TRBV27	CASRLGHGFSGANVLTF
TRBD1	TRBJ1-3	.	17	TRBV5-4	CASSLGPTGNSGNTIYF
.	TRBJ2-7	.	15	TRBV6-1	CASTVDGGRPYEQYF
.	TRBJ2-4	.	15	TRBV28	CASARGGIAKNIQYF
.	TRBJ1-1	.	15	TRBV5-4	CASSLAGAVNTEAFF
TRBD2	TRBJ2-1	.	13	TRBV29-1	CSVVGGRSNEQFF
TRBD2	TRBJ2-5	.	14	TRBV7-2	CASTIPSGQETQYF
TRBD2	TRBJ2-3	.	14	TRBV29-1	CSVSSGRSADTQYF
.	TRBJ1-1	few	14	TRBV25-1	CASSDGQRIAEAFF
.	TRBJ1-4	.	16	TRBV11-1	CASSLEGGHANEKLFF
.	TRBJ2-1	.	15	TRBV7-9	CASSLVVRSVNEQFF
.	TRBJ1-2	.	14	TRBV5-6	CASSRALGNYGYTF
TRBD2	TRBJ2-3	.	13	TRBV6-1	CASKSGRADTQYF
.	TRBJ1-1	.	17	TRBV4-2	CASSQDPAGLSNTEAFF
.	TRBJ1-5	.	15	TRBV6-5	CASSSTGPSNQPQHF
TRBD1	TRBJ2-6	.	16	TRBV18	CASSHSRGSGANVLTF
TRBD2	TRBJ2-5	.	15	TRBV10-3	CAISAGTRFQETQYF
.	TRBJ1-6	.	15	TRBV2	CASSEALRGSTPLHF
TRBD1	TRBJ1-1	.	15	TRBV28	CASSLPTGSNTEAFF
TRBD2	TRBJ2-2	.	15	TRBV28	CATTGLAGGAGELFF
TRBD1	TRBJ2-2	.	16	TRBV19	CASSRLQGAGTGELFF
TRBD1	TRBJ1-1	.	14	TRBV7-9	CASSALSSGGEAFF
.	TRBJ2-3	.	12	TRBV6-5	CASRDASDTQYF
.	TRBJ2-7	.	12	TRBV28	CASSSGPYEQYF
.	TRBJ2-2	.	15	TRBV19	CASSILQGGTGELFF
.	TRBJ2-1	once	13	TRBV6-5	CASSPPSRNEQFF
TRBD2	TRBJ2-1	.	18	TRBV7-6	CASSLEGVGGSSYNEQFF
.	TRBJ1-4	.	12	TRBV2	CASSWGSEKLFF
TRBD1	TRBJ1-5	.	14	TRBV28	CASRQTGVGQPQHF
.	TRBJ2-7	.	13	TRBV29-1	CSVATRVSYEQYF
TRBD2	TRBJ2-1	.	14	TRBV19	CASSRTSSLNEQFF
TRBD2	TRBJ2-3	once	15	TRBV5-6	CASSLLARRTDTQYF
.	TRBJ2-3	.	14	TRBV11-3	CASSLDRDGDTQYF
TRBD1	TRBJ1-6	few	15	TRBV4-2	CASSQETGRFSPLHF
TRBD1	TRBJ2-5	.	17	TRBV4-3	CASSQALTGGKRETQYF
TRBD1	TRBJ2-7	.	14	TRBV6-5	CASRAGTGGAEQYF
.	TRBJ2-4	once	13	TRBV14	CASSQAYKNIQYF
TRBD2	TRBJ2-5	.	18	TRBV7-2	CASSLLSSGRALQETQYF
TRBD1	TRBJ1-6	few	14	TRBV5-1	CASSPWDSNSPLHF
TRBD2	TRBJ2-1	.	15	TRBV6-5	CASSFSGAGYNEQFF
TRBD1	TRBJ1-1	.	14	TRBV7-2	CASSYRQGSGEAFF
.	TRBJ2-7	.	13	TRBV5-6	CASSLRTAGEQYF
.	TRBJ1-4	.	13	TRBV5-4	CASSLYRTEKLFF
.	TRBJ1-2	.	15	TRBV5-6	CASSLTQGTSYGYTF
.	TRBJ2-3	.	15	TRBV7-9	CASSSGRTSTDTQYF
.	TRBJ1-5	.	15	TRBV5-3	CARSLAYGSNQPQHF
.	TRBJ2-7	few	14	TRBV15	CAISRDRPSYEQYF
.	TRBJ2-5	.	14	TRBV6-1	CASSGRRNGETQYF
.	TRBJ1-1	.	15	TRBV7-2	CASSLRGGRGGNAFF
.	TRBJ2-2	.	12	TRBV6-5	CASSQPPGELFF
.	TRBJ2-7	once	14	TRBV15	CATSRDQGIGEQYF
.	TRBJ1-5	.	14	TRBV2	CASSDLGVGQPQHF